This entry lists 20 T cell receptor beta chains sequenced from one sample in a study of CD8+ T cells in alopecia areata. Investigators isolated RNA and reverse transcribed it into cDNA to act as the sequencing template. Some clones are missing from TCRdb's copy, which holds only in-frame ones; the method was immunoSEQ multiplex PCR. The repertoire holds approximately 150,000 clones, with roughly 66% as singletons. Specimen: CD8+ T cells sorted from blood, collected at week 0. Receptors were obtained from a human donor with alopecia areata.

This sequence joins TRBV5-1 and TRBJ2-5; TRBD2 agrees at 11 bases. J lost 2 bases, V lost 9 bases, and 15 bases had no gene match. Germline lookup yields CDR1 SGHRS and CDR2 YFSETQ. The CDR3 contains 17 residues. The CDR3 region is CATTILAGDHPQETQYF. The CDR3 nucleotides read TGCGCCACTACCATACTAGCGGGGGACCATCCACAAGAGACCCAGTACTTC.

V is TRBV13 and J is TRBJ2-3; D is uncertain. The CDR3 contains 16 residues. Trimming stripped 7 bases from V and 2 bases from J, with 19 bases between. Germline CDR1 and CDR2: PRHDT and FYEKMQ (reference sequence). CDR3 sequence (DNA): TGTGCCAGCACGTGGGCCAGAGACGGGTTCACAGATACGCAGTATTTT. Translated, it gives CASTWARDGFTDTQYF.

Details on this clone: The junction does not match germline at one end; this may be a read error. The gene calls are TRBV7-7 and TRBJ1-2, with D uncertain. This CDR3 comprises 14 residues. Germline V gives CDR1 SSHAT, CDR2 FNYEAQ (reference sequence). The CDR3 DNA reads TGTGCTAGCAGCTTAGCGGTCAATCGATCGGGTCGGGCCTTC. It specifies CASSLAVNRSGRAF.

The chain carries TRBV6-1 and TRBJ1-2; no definite D call. This CDR3 contains 14 residues. V lost 6 bases, J lost 4 bases, and 15 bases lay in between. In germline, CDR1 is MNHNS, CDR2 SASEGT. For the CDR3, the DNA is TGTGCCAGCAGCACAGTGATAGAAACCTATGGCTACACCTTC. This sequence encodes CASSTVIETYGYTF.

This chain joins TRBV29-1 and TRBJ1-3; D not certain. CDR3 length equals 12 residues. The germline gives CDR1 SQVTM, CDR2 ANQGSEA. Trimming pared 4 bases from V and 2 bases from J, leaving 6 bases between. The CDR3 loop reads CSVVQTGNTIYF. For the CDR3, the DNA is TGCAGCGTTGTCCAGACTGGAAACACCATATATTTT. Full variable domain (remainder filled in from reference TRBV29-1 and TRBJ1-3): SAVISQKPSRDICQRGTSLTIQCQVDSQVTMMFWYRQQPGQSLTLIATANQGSEATYESGFVIDKFPISRPNLTFSTLTVSNMSPEDSSIYLCSVVQTGNTIYFGEGSWLTVV.

This clone was observed a few times. This chain joins TRBV7-2 and TRBJ2-1, with 8 bases identical to TRBD1. V trimming: 3 bases; J trimming: 1 base; junction bases outside the gene matches: 2. Germline V CDR1 and CDR2: SGHTA, FQGNSA. This CDR3 spans 15 amino acids. CDR3: CASSFGQGSYNEQFF. The CDR3 bases are TGTGCCAGCAGCTTCGGACAGGGATCCTACAATGAGCAGTTCTTC.

Concerning this clone itself: One junction end does not reproduce the germline sequence, and a read error may be involved. The chain links TRBV2 to TRBJ2-3; 10 bases are a match to TRBD2. The length of the CDR3 is 12 residues. CDR1 is SNHLY and CDR2 is FYNNEI in the germline V gene. CDR3 loop: CLAGVSTDTQYF. DNA for the CDR3: TGCCTAGCGGGGGTGAGCACAGATACGCAGTATTTT.

This chain joins TRBV7-9 and TRBJ2-1; 7 nucleotides line up with TRBD2. From germline, CDR1 is SEHNR and CDR2 FQNEAQ (reference sequence). CDR3 length equals 14 residues. The V gene end was trimmed by 5 bases and the J gene end by 8 bases; junction bases not matched to a gene: 9. The CDR3 sequence is CASSGRGGFDEQFF. The CDR3 region has the DNA TGTGCCAGCAGCGGGAGGGGAGGGTTTGATGAGCAGTTCTTC.

The genes are TRBV9 and TRBJ2-3; perhaps TRBD2 as D (5 bases). With 1 base removed from V and 2 bases from J, the gap between germline ends came to 8 bases. The germline V gene encodes CDR1 SGDLS and CDR2 YYNGEE. CDR3 length: 14 residues. The CDR3 bases are TGTGCCAGCAGCGTACGGACTGCCACAGATACGCAGTATTTT. Translated, it gives CASSVRTATDTQYF. Full variable domain (outside the CDR3, taken from reference TRBV9 and TRBJ2-3): DSGVTQTPKHLITATGQRVTLRCSPRSGDLSVYWYQQSLDQGLQFLIQYYNGEERAKGNILERFSAQQFPDLHSELNLSSLELGDSALYFCASSVRTATDTQYFGPGTRLTVL.

A word on this clone: One end of the junction does not line up with germline, which may come from a read error. This chain connects TRBV7-9 to TRBJ2-1; tentatively, D is TRBD1 or TRBD2 (5 bases each). The CDR3 sequence is 10 residues long. Per the germline V gene, CDR1 is SEHNR and CDR2 is FQNEAQ (reference sequence). This chain's CDR3 is CASSQGTELF. DNA for the CDR3: TGTGCCAGCAGCCAAGGGACCGAACTCTTC. Based on the CDR3 plus reference TRBV7-9 and TRBJ2-1, the full variable domain is DTGVSQNPRHKITKRGQNVTFRCDPISEHNRLYWYRQTLGQGPEFLTYFQNEAQLEKSRLLSDRFSAERPKGSFSTLEIQRTEQGDSAMYLCASSQGTELFGPGTRLTVL.

The chain recombines TRBV7-6 with TRBJ2-6; D uncertain. The germline gives CDR1 SGHVS, CDR2 FNYEAQ. The CDR3 extends over 14 amino acids. The ends were cut back, 5 bases at V and 3 bases at J, with 8 bases in the middle. DNA of the CDR3: TGTGCCAGCAGCCCGGGTGGTGGGGCCAACGTCCTGACTTTC. As protein: CASSPGGGANVLTF.

This rearrangement joins TRBV5-1 to TRBJ2-5; D is possibly TRBD1 (5 bases). CDR1 SGHRS and CDR2 YFSETQ come from the germline V gene. V was clipped by 0 bases and J by 1 base, with 10 bases between them. CDR3 length equals 15 residues. The CDR3, as DNA: TGCGCCAGCAGCTTGGGCGGTGGGGCCCAAGAGACCCAGTACTTC. Protein sequence: CASSLGGGAQETQYF.

The chain employs TRBV13 and TRBJ1-2; 10 bases are a match to TRBD1. Germline CDR1 PRHDT, CDR2 FYEKMQ (reference sequence). CDR3 length: 12 residues. J was trimmed by 6 bases and V by 8 bases; bases with no gene match: 3. CDR3 DNA: TGTGCCAGCTATGGACAGGGGGATGGCTACACCTTC. The encoded protein is CASYGQGDGYTF.

A few counts support this clone. The chain links TRBV27 to TRBJ1-1, with D hard to call. Germline CDR1 MNHEY, CDR2 SMNVEV (reference sequence). Trimming left V 6 bases short and J 6 bases short, with 11 bases between. The CDR3 extends over 12 amino acids. The CDR3 region has the DNA TGTGCCAGCAGCCCCGGGAGGCCTGAAGCTTTCTTT. Its protein is CASSPGRPEAFF.

The gene calls are TRBV7-2 and TRBJ1-1, with D unresolved. V lost 1 base, J lost 1 base, and 13 bases lay in between. The germline V gene has CDR1 SGHTA and CDR2 FQGNSA. The CDR3 covers 16 residues. CDR3 region: CASSLGIWSANTEAFF. CDR3 coding DNA: TGTGCCAGCAGCTTAGGAATCTGGTCGGCGAACACTGAAGCTTTCTTT.

The chain carries TRBV27 and TRBJ2-5, with D unresolved. From germline, CDR1 is MNHEY and CDR2 SMNVEV (reference sequence). There are 13 residues in the CDR3. Trimming pared 5 bases from V and 6 bases from J, leaving 13 bases between. CDR3 sequence: CASSPRVQKTQYF. In DNA, the CDR3 is TGTGCCAGCAGTCCCAGAGTCCAGAAGACCCAGTACTTC.

This clone was seen repeatedly, ten times or more. The chain has TRBV2 and TRBJ1-2; D call uncertain. Germline V CDR1 and CDR2: SNHLY, FYNNEI. V was trimmed by 10 bases and J by 6 bases, leaving 9 bases between them. This CDR3 has 10 amino acids. The CDR3 is CATRMDGYTF. CDR3 DNA sequence: TGTGCCACCAGAATGGATGGCTACACCTTC. Complete variable domain (other parts from reference TRBV2 and TRBJ1-2): EPEVTQTPSHQVTQMGQEVILRCVPISNHLYFYWYRQILGQKVEFLVSFYNNEISEKSEIFDDQFSVERPDGSNFTLKIRSTKLEDSAMYFCATRMDGYTFGSGTRLTVV.

J is TRBJ2-5 and V is TRBV6-1, with unresolved D. V gave up 1 base and J gave up 7 bases, with 10 bases separating them. Germline lookup yields CDR1 MNHNS and CDR2 SASEGT. There are 13 residues in the CDR3. The CDR3 spells CASSEDDIGTQYF. The DNA for the CDR3 is TGTGCCAGCAGTGAAGACGATATAGGGACCCAGTACTTC.

This rearrangement joins TRBV11-2 to TRBJ2-5; D gene uncertain. Per germline, CDR1 SGHAT and CDR2 FQNNGV. The CDR3 runs 14 residues. V lost 5 bases to trimming and J lost 2 bases, with 12 bases between them. CDR3 nucleotide sequence: TGTGCCAGCAGCCCCCCGGACGCACAAGAGACCCAGTACTTC. This encodes CASSPPDAQETQYF.

V gene TRBV5-1 combines with J gene TRBJ2-7; no reliable D call. The germline V and J ends were trimmed by 4 bases and 7 bases, with 12 bases remaining between them. This CDR3 is built from 12 residues. The V gene's germline CDR1 is SGHRS and CDR2 YFSETQ. The CDR3 DNA is TGCGCCAGCAGCGTGGCCTCAGAGGAGCAGTACTTC. Protein product: CASSVASEEQYF.